Listed here is a single TCR beta chain. The antigen it recognizes is unknown. No much larger clone is present one base from it, and per-base qualities are unavailable. This sample is drawn from a study of T cell responses to AZD1222 COVID-19 vaccine (dated by TCRdb to about 2021). Turning to the overall study: AZD1222 recipients whose second dose came at about 4 weeks and those whose second dose came at about 12 weeks were combined into one group, since spike-specific TCR depth and breadth did not differ between the two schedules. A total of 230 or so trial participants underwent TCR sequencing, of whom 200 to 220 received two doses of AZD1222 and about 26 received two doses of the MenACWY control vaccine. Enrollment into the trials was organized by age into subgroups of 18-55, 56-69 and 70-plus years, and those subgroups contained about 160, 30 and 59 TCR-sequenced participants, respectively.

CDR1 and CDR2, per the germline V gene (reference sequence), are DFQATT and SNEGSKA. The CDR3 holds 11 amino acids from the cysteine to the phenylalanine. Only the CDR3 DNA is retained, 33 bases long and in frame from the first base. Cut back by 6 bases and 4 bases, the V and J ends lie 9 bases apart. The time point label of this sample denotes: baseline before first vaccination. Vaccinee samples came from UK trials COV001 and COV002, including a single-blind randomized controlled phase 2/3 trial of AZD1222 (ChAdOx1 nCoV-19) in healthy adults. For TCRbeta chain sequencing, PBMC samples from trial participants were taken at day 0 and at day 28 after the second dose. Points the paper makes about the study in general: Because no day 14 peak-response samples were available, repertoires were characterized only after the peak T cell response. The 56-69-year group was small, and its depth increase did not reach significance, likely because of low power. Vaccine-associated CD4 TCRs spanned the whole spike protein, with dominant responses in regions 160-218 and 743-854. Participants were mostly white British, with more females than males. The authors suggested clonal diversity may have been underestimated. Epitopes outside the regions mutated in the B.1.351 and B.1.1.7 variants were reportedly recognized by nearly half of the unique spike-specific TCRs. Conclusions about previously exposed vaccinees were limited because only six AZD1222 recipients were SARS-CoV-2 seropositive at baseline. Spike-specific TCR breadth and depth rose significantly after two AZD1222 doses compared with day 0 and with MenACWY recipients.

The CDR3 regions of human TCRbeta chains were subjected to immunosequencing. The authors' analysis ran thus. TCRs in the repertoires were compared against a reference library of SARS-CoV-2-specific TCRs that had been generated with the MIRA antigen-specificity platform. Breadth was defined as the fraction of unique TCRs that were SARS-CoV-2-associated, and depth was defined as the fraction of total T cells that were SARS-CoV-2-associated. Using the MIRA data, every spike-specific TCR was mapped to the spike region that the TCR reacted to and assigned to either a CD4 or a CD8 class. Log10-transformed breadth and depth values were compared by one-way ANOVA with Sidak's multiple comparisons tests. Held by TCRdb, this immuneACCESS table contains in-frame sequences only and omits some clones. Under half of the omission traces to an unresolved V gene where checked; the cause of the rest is unknown. For V, J and clone size, that table is used; D and trimming come from the DNA. The sample yields under 150,000 clones; more than 85% were counted once. Roughly 5% of the sample is held by the ten biggest clonotypes.

Source: peripheral blood, taken on day 0 of AZD1222 vaccination. The clonotype was recovered from an adult in good health. The rearrangement joined TRBV20-1 to TRBJ1-2; the D gene lacks a confident call. This receptor has the CDR3 CSAAAGYGYTF. The sequence in DNA is TGCAGTGCAGCAGCCGGCTATGGCTACACCTTC.